Sequencing of this T cell receptor (beta chain) was carried out in a study of T cell repertoires in cytomegalovirus infection. Each CDR3 protein is one row after TCRdb ran MiXCR on the reads. Among 400,000 to 600,000 distinct CDR3 sequences listed, 42% were seen once. Concerning this clonotype itself: Its antigen is undetermined.

The origin of this receptor is a human donor in good health (CMV status not recorded). Some clones in this sample may be carry-over from other donors' samples. The source was cultured PBMCs, collected from culture after CMV antigen stimulation.

This CDR3 reads CASSYMQGPYEQYF. CDR3 coding DNA: TGTGCCAGCAGCTACATGCAGGGCCCCTACGAGCAGTACTTC. The chain carries TRBV7-2 and TRBJ2-7, with D perhaps TRBD1 (5 bases). V lost 4 bases and J lost 2, with 12 bases in between. The germline CDR1 and CDR2 sequences are SGHTA and FQGNSA. The CDR3 consists of 14 residues.